This T cell receptor (beta chain) was captured by sequencing in a study of spatial heterogeneity in lung cancer. Study information: Consistently, beta-chain sequences turned up in larger numbers than alpha-chain sequences did.

TCRdb recomputed calls from the 5' RACE reads with MiXCR, one row per CDR3 protein. The data hold more than 60,000 distinct CDR3 sequences, with 8% observed a single time. Germline values: CDR1 SGHDN, CDR2 FVKESK. The CDR3 loop spans 18 amino acids. J gave up 4 bases and V 0 bases, and 12 bases lay outside the gene matches. Time point defined: sample taken at primary tumor resection. This clonotype came up many times. The chain couples TRBV14 to TRBJ2-1; 7 bases fit TRBD2. This clonotype originated in a male donor with early-stage non-small cell lung cancer. The sequences come from PBMCs, collected at surgery. In DNA, the CDR3 is TGTGCCAGCAGCCAAGACCCGATGGTAGCGGGTTTTTACAATGAGCAGTTCTTC. This sequence encodes CASSQDPMVAGFYNEQFF.